The subject of this entry is one TCR beta chain. Antigen: not known. This entry comes from a study of T-cell reconstitution after alpha-beta-depleted transplantation in children. Study-level findings and limits: Reported findings indicate that, about two months after transplant, alpha-beta T cells came from several hundred expanded clones, which were derived from non-depleted graft cells.

The V end was cut by 9 bases, the J end by 5 bases, with 13 bases between. The germline V gene encodes CDR1 LNHDA and CDR2 SQIVND (reference sequence). This CDR3 contains 13 residues. As it was prepared, the TCRbeta library received unique molecular identifiers. Using its own MiXCR run on the PCR reads, TCRdb lists one record per CDR3 protein. The sample contains approximately 500,000 distinct CDR3 sequences, under 12% of which appear only once. This receptor was taken from a child younger than 10 with inherited bone marrow failure, due to receive a stem cell transplant. Sequencing was performed on PBMCs, taken before TCRalphabeta/CD19-depleted stem cell transplant. The chain uses TRBV19 and TRBJ2-2; D might be TRBD1 (6 bases). CDR3 sequence reads: CARTKGDTGELFF. The DNA of the CDR3 is TGTGCCAGAACCAAGGGGGATACCGGGGAGCTGTTTTTT.